The TCR beta chain described here comes from a study of tumor and adjacent non-tumor tissue in lung cancer. Study-wide results and limits: Tumor repertoires had a smaller top 100 clone share than normal lung.

No cell sorting was done before RNA was extracted from the tissue. Chemotherapy-naive patients with new lung cancer underwent thoracic surgery in China, August–November 2014. Turning to this clonotype: The antigen is undetermined. One end of the junction varies from germline; a read error may be responsible.

The CDR3 contains 13 residues. Germline CDR1 and CDR2: SQVTM and ANQGSEA. A modified ARM-PCR protocol with three rounds of nested PCR amplified TCRbeta. TCRdb ran MiXCR on the multiplex PCR reads and lists one entry per CDR3 protein. This table has about 79,000 distinct CDR3 sequences, 72% appearing once. The clonotype comes from a woman in her 40s with non-small cell lung cancer. Sequencing was carried out using lung tumor tissue. This chain links TRBV29-1 with TRBJ2-1; the match to TRBD2 covers 8 bases. CDR3 sequence (DNA): TGCAGCCTTGATGGGACTAGTGGCGATGAACAGTTCTTC. Residues: CSLDGTSGDEQFF.